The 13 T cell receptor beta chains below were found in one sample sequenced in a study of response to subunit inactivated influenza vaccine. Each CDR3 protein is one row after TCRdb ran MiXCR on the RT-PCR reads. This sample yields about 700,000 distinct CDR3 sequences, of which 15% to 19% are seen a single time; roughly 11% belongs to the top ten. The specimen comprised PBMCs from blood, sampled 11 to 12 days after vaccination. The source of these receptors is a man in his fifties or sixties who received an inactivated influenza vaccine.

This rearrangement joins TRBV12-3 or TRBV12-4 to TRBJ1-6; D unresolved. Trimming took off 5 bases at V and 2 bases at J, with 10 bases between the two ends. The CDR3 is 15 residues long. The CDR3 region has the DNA TGTGCCAGCAGTCCAGCGGGAACCTATAATTCACCCCTCCACTTT. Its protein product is CASSPAGTYNSPLHF.

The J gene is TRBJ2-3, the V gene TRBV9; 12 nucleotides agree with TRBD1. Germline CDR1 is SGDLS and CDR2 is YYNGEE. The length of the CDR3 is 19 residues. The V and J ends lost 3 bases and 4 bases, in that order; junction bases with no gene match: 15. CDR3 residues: CASSALRWGTGGRADTQYF. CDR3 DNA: TGTGCCAGCAGCGCGCTACGGTGGGGGACAGGGGGCCGCGCAGATACGCAGTATTTT.

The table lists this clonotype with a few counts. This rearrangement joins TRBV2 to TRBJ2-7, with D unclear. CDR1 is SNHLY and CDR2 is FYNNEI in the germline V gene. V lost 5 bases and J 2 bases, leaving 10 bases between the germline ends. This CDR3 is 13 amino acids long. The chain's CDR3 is CASSRRPAYEQYF. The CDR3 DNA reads TGTGCCAGCAGTCGTAGGCCCGCCTACGAGCAGTACTTC.

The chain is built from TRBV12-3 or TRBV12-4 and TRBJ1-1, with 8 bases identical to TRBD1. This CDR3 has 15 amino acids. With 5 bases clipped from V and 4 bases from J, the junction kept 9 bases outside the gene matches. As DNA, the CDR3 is TGTGCCAGCAGTCTAACAACAGGGGGGGGCACTGAAGCTTTCTTT. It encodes CASSLTTGGGTEAFF.

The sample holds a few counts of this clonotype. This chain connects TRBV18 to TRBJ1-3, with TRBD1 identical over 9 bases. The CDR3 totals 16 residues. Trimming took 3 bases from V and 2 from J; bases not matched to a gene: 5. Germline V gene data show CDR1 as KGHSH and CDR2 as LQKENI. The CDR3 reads CASSPPGQGTGNTIYF. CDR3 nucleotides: TGTGCCAGCTCACCCCCTGGACAGGGGACTGGAAACACCATATATTTT. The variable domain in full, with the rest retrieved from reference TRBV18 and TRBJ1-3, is NAGVMQNPRHLVRRRGQEARLRCSPMKGHSHVYWYRQLPEEGLKFMVYLQKENIIDESGMPKERFSAEFPKEGPSILRIQQVVRGDSAAYFCASSPPGQGTGNTIYFGEGSWLTVV.

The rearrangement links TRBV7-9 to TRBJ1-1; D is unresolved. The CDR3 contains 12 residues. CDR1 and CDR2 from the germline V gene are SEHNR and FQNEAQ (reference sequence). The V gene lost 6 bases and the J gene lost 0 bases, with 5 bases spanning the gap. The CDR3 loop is CASRLMNTEAFF. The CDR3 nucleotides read TGTGCCAGCAGGTTGATGAACACTGAAGCTTTCTTT.

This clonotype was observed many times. The CDR3 protein is CATSDLRGSTDTQYF. The CDR3 DNA sequence: TGTGCCACCAGTGATTTGCGCGGAAGCACAGATACGCAGTATTTT. The chain links TRBV24-1 to TRBJ2-3; D uncertain. The CDR3 extends over 15 amino acids. Per the germline V gene, CDR1 is KGHDR and CDR2 is SFDVKD. V dropped 0 bases and J dropped 0 bases, with 6 bases sitting between them.

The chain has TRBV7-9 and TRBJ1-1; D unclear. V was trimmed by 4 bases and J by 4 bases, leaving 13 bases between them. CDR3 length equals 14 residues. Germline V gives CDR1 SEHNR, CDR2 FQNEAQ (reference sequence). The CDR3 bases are TGTGCCAGCAGCTCGCATGGGGAGGGCACTGAAGCTTTCTTT. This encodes CASSSHGEGTEAFF. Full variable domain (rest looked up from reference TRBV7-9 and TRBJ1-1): DTGVSQNPRHKITKRGQNVTFRCDPISEHNRLYWYRQTLGQGPEFLTYFQNEAQLEKSRLLSDRFSAERPKGSFSTLEIQRTEQGDSAMYLCASSSHGEGTEAFFGQGTRLTVV.

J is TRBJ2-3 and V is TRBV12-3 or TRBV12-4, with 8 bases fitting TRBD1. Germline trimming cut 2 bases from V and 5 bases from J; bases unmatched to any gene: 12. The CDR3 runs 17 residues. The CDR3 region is CASSLRATGDAQDTQYF. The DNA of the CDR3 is TGTGCCAGCAGTTTAAGGGCGACAGGGGATGCACAAGATACGCAGTATTTT.

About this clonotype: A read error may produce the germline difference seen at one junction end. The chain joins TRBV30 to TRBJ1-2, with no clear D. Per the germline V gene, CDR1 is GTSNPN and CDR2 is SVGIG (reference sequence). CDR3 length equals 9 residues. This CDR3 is CAWSVPHRF. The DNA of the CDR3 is TGTGCCTGGAGTGTACCCCATCGTTTC.

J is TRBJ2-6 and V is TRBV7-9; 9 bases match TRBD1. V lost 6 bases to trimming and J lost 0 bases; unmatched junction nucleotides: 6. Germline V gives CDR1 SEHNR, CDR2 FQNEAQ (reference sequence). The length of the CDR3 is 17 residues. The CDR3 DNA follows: TGTGCCAGCAGGACCGACAGGGGGATCTCTGGGGCCAACGTCCTGACTTTC. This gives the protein CASRTDRGISGANVLTF.

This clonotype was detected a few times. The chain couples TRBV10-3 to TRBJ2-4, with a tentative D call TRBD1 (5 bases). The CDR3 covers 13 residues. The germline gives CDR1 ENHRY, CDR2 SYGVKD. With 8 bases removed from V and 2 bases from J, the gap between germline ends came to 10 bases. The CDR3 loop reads CAIGARSKNIQYF. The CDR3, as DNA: TGTGCCATCGGGGCTCGGTCCAAAAACATTCAGTACTTC.

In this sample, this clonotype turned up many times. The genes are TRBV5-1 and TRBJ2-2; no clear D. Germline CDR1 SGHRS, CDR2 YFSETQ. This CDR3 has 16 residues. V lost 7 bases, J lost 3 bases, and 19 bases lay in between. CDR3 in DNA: TGCGCCAGCGAAAAAGGTTACTCTACGGACACCGGGGAGCTGTTTTTT. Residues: CASEKGYSTDTGELFF.